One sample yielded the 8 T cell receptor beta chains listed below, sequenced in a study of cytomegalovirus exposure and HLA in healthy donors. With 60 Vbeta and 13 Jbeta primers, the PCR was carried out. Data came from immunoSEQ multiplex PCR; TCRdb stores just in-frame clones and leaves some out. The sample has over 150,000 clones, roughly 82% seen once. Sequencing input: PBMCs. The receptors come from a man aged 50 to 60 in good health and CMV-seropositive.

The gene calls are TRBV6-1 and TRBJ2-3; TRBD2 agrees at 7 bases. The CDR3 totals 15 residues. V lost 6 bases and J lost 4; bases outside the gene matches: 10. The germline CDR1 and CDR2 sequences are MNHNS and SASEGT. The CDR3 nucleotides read TGTGCCAGCAGCGTACCGGGACTAAAGTCAGATACGCAGTATTTT. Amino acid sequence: CASSVPGLKSDTQYF.

The CDR3 loop reads CASSRLAGAKNIQYF. The CDR3 DNA reads TGTGCCAGCAGCCGGTTGGCGGGGGCCAAAAACATTCAGTACTTC. This chain joins TRBV14 and TRBJ2-4, with D possibly matching TRBD2 (6 bases). Germline V CDR1 and CDR2: SGHDN, FVKESK. Trimming took 4 bases from V and 1 from J, leaving 11 bases between them. This CDR3 region has 15 residues. Full variable domain (remainder filled in from reference TRBV14 and TRBJ2-4): EAGVTQFPSHSVIEKGQTVTLRCDPISGHDNLYWYRRVMGKEIKFLLHFVKESKQDESGMPNNRFLAERTGGTYSTLKVQPAELEDSGVYFCASSRLAGAKNIQYFGAGTRLSVL.

CDR3 DNA: TGTGCCAGCAGCCGGACACCGAACACAGATACGCAGTATTTT. This translates into CASSRTPNTDTQYF. This chain uses TRBV11-2 with TRBJ2-3, with D maybe TRBD1 (5 bases). Between the trimmed V and J ends, which lost 5 bases and 2 bases, there was a span of 11 bases. The CDR3 consists of 14 residues. The germline CDR1 and CDR2 sequences are SGHAT and FQNNGV.

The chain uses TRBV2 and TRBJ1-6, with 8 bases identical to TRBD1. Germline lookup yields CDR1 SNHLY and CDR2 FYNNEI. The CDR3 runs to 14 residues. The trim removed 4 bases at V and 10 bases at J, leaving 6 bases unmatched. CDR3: CASSADRVWSPLHF. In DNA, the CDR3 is TGTGCCAGCAGTGCGGACAGGGTTTGGTCACCCCTCCACTTT. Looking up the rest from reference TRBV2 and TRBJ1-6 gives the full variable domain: EPEVTQTPSHQVTQMGQEVILRCVPISNHLYFYWYRQILGQKVEFLVSFYNNEISEKSEIFDDQFSVERPDGSNFTLKIRSTKLEDSAMYFCASSADRVWSPLHFGNGTRLTVT.

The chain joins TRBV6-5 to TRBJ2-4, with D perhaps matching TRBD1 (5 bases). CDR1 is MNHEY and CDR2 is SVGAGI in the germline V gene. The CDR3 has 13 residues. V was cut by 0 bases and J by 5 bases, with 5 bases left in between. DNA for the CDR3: TGTGCCAGCAGTTACTCCAGGGAAAACATTCAGTACTTC. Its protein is CASSYSRENIQYF.

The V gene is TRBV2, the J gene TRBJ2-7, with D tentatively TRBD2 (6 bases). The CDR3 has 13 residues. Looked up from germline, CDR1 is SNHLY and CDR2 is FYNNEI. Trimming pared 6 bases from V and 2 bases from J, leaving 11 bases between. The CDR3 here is CASRGGKTYEQYF. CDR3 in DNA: TGTGCCAGCAGGGGCGGGAAGACCTACGAGCAGTACTTC.

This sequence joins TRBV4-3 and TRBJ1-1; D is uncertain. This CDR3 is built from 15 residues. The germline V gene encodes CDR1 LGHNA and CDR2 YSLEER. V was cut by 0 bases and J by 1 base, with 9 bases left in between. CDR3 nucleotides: TGCGCCAGCAGCCAAGATGGGCAGTCGAACACTGAAGCTTTCTTT. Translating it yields CASSQDGQSNTEAFF.

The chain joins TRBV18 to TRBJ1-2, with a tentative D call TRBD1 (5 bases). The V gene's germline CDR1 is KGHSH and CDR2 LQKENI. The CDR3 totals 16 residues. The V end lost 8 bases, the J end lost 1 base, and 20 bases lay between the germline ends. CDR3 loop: CASQSSDTSYNYGYTF. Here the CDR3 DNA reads TGTGCCAGCCAAAGTTCGGACACAAGCTATAACTATGGCTACACCTTC.